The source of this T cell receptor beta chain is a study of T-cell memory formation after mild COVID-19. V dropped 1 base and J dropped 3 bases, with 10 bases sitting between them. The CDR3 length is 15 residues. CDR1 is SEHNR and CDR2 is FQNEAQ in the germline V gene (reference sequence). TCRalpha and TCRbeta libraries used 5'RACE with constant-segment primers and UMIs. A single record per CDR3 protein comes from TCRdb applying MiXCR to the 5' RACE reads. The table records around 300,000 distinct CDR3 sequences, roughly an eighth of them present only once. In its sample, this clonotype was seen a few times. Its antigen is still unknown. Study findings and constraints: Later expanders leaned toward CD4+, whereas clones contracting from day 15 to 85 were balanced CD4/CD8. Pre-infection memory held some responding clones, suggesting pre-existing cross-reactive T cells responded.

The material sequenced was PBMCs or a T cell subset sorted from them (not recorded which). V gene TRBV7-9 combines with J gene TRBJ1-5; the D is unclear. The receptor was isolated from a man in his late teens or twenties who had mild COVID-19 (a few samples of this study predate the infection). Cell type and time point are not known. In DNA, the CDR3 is TGTGCCAGCAGCTTAGGACCGGGGTTCAATCAGCCCCAGCATTTT. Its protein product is CASSLGPGFNQPQHF.